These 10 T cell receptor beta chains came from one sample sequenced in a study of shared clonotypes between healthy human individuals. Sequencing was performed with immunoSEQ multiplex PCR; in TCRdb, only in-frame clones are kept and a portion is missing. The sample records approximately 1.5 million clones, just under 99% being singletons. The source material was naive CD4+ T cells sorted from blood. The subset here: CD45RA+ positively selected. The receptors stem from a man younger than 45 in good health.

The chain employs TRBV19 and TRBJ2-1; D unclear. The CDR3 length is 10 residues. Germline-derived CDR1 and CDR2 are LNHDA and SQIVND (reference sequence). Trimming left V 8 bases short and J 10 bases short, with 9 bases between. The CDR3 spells CASPREEQFF. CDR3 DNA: TGTGCCAGTCCCCGTGAAGAGCAGTTCTTC. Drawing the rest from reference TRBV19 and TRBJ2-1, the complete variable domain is DGGITQSPKYLFRKEGQNVTLSCEQNLNHDAMYWYRQDPGQGLRLIYYSQIVNDFQKGDIAEGYSVSREKKESFPLTVTSAQKNPTAFYLCASPREEQFFGPGTRLTVL.

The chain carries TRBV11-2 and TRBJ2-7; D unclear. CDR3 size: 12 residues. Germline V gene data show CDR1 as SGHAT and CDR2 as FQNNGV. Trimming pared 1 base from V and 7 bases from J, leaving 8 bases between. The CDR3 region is CASSLGTAEQYF. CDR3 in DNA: TGTGCCAGCAGCTTAGGGACGGCTGAGCAGTACTTC.

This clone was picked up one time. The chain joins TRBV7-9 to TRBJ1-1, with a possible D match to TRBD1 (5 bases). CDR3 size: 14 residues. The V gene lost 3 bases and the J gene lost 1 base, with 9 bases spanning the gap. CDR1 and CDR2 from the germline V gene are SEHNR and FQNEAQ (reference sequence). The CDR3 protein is CASSFGAPNTEAFF. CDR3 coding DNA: TGTGCCAGCAGCTTCGGGGCTCCGAACACTGAAGCTTTCTTT.

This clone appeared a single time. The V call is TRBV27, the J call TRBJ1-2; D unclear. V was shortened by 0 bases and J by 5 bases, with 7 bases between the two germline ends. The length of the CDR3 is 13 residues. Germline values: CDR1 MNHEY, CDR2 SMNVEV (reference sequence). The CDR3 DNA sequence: TGTGCCAGCAGTTTATCTTCCGGGTATGGCTACACCTTC. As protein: CASSLSSGYGYTF.

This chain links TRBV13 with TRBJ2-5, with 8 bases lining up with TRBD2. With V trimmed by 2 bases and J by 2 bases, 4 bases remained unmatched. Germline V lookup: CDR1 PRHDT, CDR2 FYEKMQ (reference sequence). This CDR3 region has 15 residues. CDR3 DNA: TGTGCCAGCAGCTTACGCGCGGGAGGTCAAGAGACCCAGTACTTC. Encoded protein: CASSLRAGGQETQYF. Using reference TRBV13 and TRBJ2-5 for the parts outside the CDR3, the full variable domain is AAGVIQSPRHLIKEKRETATLKCYPIPRHDTVYWYQQGPGQDPQFLISFYEKMQSDKGSIPDRFSAQQFSDYHSELNMSSLELGDSALYFCASSLRAGGQETQYFGPGTRLLVL.

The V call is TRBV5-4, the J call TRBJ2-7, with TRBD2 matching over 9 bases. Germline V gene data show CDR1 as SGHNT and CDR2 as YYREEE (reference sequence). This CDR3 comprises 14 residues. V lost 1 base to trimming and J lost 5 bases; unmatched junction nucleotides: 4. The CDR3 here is CASSLSGGRDEQYF. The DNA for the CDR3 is TGTGCCAGCAGCTTGTCCGGCGGGAGGGACGAGCAGTACTTC.

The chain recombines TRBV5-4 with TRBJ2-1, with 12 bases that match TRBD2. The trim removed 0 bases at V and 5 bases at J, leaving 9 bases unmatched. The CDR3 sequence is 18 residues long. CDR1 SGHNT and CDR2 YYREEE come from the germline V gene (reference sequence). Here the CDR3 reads CASSLDGSSGRAHNEQFF. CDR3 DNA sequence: TGTGCCAGCAGCTTGGATGGGTCTAGCGGGAGGGCCCACAATGAGCAGTTCTTC.

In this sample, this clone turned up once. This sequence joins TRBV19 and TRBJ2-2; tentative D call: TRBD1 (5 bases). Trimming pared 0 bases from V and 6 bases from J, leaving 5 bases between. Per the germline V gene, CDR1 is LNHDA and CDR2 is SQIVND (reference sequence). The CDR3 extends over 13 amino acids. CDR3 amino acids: CASSIEGPGELFF. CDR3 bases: TGTGCCAGTAGTATAGAGGGGCCCGGGGAGCTGTTTTTT.

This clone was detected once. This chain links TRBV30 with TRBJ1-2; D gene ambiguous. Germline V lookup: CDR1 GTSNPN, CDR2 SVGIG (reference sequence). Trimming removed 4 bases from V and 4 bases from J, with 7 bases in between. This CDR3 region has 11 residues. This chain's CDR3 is CAWKLFYGYTF. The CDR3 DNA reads TGTGCCTGGAAATTGTTCTATGGCTACACCTTC.

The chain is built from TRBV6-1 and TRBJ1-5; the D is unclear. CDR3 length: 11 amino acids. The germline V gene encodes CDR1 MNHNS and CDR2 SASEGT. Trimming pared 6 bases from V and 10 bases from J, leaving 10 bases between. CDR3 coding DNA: TGTGCCAGCAGCACAACGGCCCCCCAGCATTTT. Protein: CASSTTAPQHF.